One sample yielded the 25 T cell receptor beta chains listed below, sequenced in a study of shared clonotypes between healthy human individuals. The repertoire was sequenced with immunoSEQ multiplex PCR; TCRdb's copy has only in-frame clones and lacks some. The sample lists approximately 1,500,000 clones, roughly 95% occurring once. The sequenced material came from naive CD4+ T cells sorted from blood. Described subset: CD45RA+ positively selected. The origin of the receptors is a man aged 25 to 40 in good health.

The gene calls are TRBV5-1 and TRBJ2-2; D is possibly TRBD2 (5 bases). Per germline, CDR1 SGHRS and CDR2 YFSETQ. The V and J ends lost 3 bases and 4 bases respectively, with 13 bases between them. The CDR3 has 15 amino acids. DNA of the CDR3: TGCGCCAGCAGCTCCCGGGATTCGGGCACCGGGGAGCTGTTTTTT. It codes for CASSSRDSGTGELFF.

This chain joins TRBV2 and TRBJ1-1; maybe TRBD1 (6 bases). The CDR3 is 14 residues long. CDR1 is SNHLY and CDR2 is FYNNEI in the germline V gene. The V gene lost 5 bases and the J gene lost 4 bases, with 14 bases spanning the gap. CDR3 nucleotide sequence: TGTGCCAGCAGTCCTGACAGGAGATCCACTGAAGCTTTCTTT. It is translated as CASSPDRRSTEAFF.

DNA of the CDR3: TGTGCCTGGAGTCTAGCGGCTACGAGAAACAATGAGCAGTTCTTC. This gives the protein CAWSLAATRNNEQFF. The genes are TRBV30 and TRBJ2-1; 7 bases line up with TRBD2. The J segment lost 5 bases and the V segment lost 2 bases, leaving 9 bases of the junction unmatched. The CDR3 sequence is 15 residues long. Germline assignment: CDR1 GTSNPN and CDR2 SVGIG (reference sequence).

The rearrangement joins TRBV4-1 to TRBJ2-1; 9 nucleotides line up with TRBD2. Germline V lookup: CDR1 MGHRA, CDR2 YSYEKL. This CDR3 is 14 amino acids long. V gave up 6 bases and J gave up 9 bases; unmatched junction bases: 9. CDR3 residues: CASRLIAGEVEQFF. CDR3 in DNA: TGCGCCAGCAGACTCATAGCGGGAGAGGTTGAGCAGTTCTTC.

This rearrangement joins TRBV5-4 to TRBJ1-3, with D maybe TRBD1 (6 bases). Per germline, CDR1 SGHNT and CDR2 YYREEE (reference sequence). The CDR3 has 15 residues. Between the trimmed V and J ends, which lost 6 bases and 4 bases, there was a span of 17 bases. The CDR3 is CASTRGPGGGNTIYF. CDR3 nucleotide sequence: TGTGCCAGCACCCGGGGCCCCGGGGGCGGAAACACCATATATTTT. Full variable domain (outside the CDR3, taken from reference TRBV5-4 and TRBJ1-3): ETGVTQSPTHLIKTRGQQVTLRCSSQSGHNTVSWYQQALGQGPQFIFQYYREEENGRGNFPPRFSGLQFPNYSSELNVNALELDDSALYLCASTRGPGGGNTIYFGEGSWLTVV.

In this sample, this clone turned up once. The rearrangement links TRBV5-4 to TRBJ2-5; 9 positions match TRBD1. The CDR3 length is 15 residues. From germline, CDR1 is SGHNT and CDR2 YYREEE (reference sequence). J was trimmed by 2 bases and V by 4 bases; bases with no gene match: 6. This CDR3 reads CASSPGQGKQETQYF. CDR3 nucleotide sequence: TGTGCCAGCAGCCCCGGACAGGGGAAACAAGAGACCCAGTACTTC.

The chain recombines TRBV28 with TRBJ2-1; D ambiguous. The CDR3 length is 14 residues. Germline V lookup: CDR1 MDHEN, CDR2 SYDVKM. V gave up 5 bases and J gave up 6 bases, with 14 bases separating them. CDR3 residues: CASSLRRPFNEQFF. CDR3 sequence (DNA): TGTGCCAGCAGTCTACGGCGGCCTTTCAATGAGCAGTTCTTC.

The chain has TRBV30 and TRBJ1-3, with D perhaps matching TRBD1 (6 bases). CDR3 length: 14 residues. CDR1 GTSNPN and CDR2 SVGIG come from the germline V gene (reference sequence). The ends were cut back, 6 bases at V and 0 bases at J, with 12 bases in the middle. The DNA of the CDR3 is TGTGCCTGCTTCTTCAGGGGCTCTGGAAACACCATATATTTT. Protein: CACFFRGSGNTIYF. The full variable domain, with the rest looked up from reference TRBV30 and TRBJ1-3, is SQTIHQWPATLVQPVGSPLSLECTVEGTSNPNLYWYRQAAGRGLQLLFYSVGIGQISSEVPQNLSASRPQDRQFILSSKKLLLSDSGFYLCACFFRGSGNTIYFGEGSWLTVV.

The chain couples TRBV18 to TRBJ2-7; D not resolved. Germline V gene lookup returns CDR1 KGHSH and CDR2 LQKENI. The CDR3 is 14 residues long. V was clipped by 0 bases and J by 3 bases, with 9 bases between them. The CDR3 sequence: CASSPPRFIYEQYF. The CDR3 DNA sequence: TGTGCCAGCTCACCACCCCGGTTCATCTACGAGCAGTACTTC. The entire variable domain, with the rest obtained from reference TRBV18 and TRBJ2-7, is as follows: NAGVMQNPRHLVRRRGQEARLRCSPMKGHSHVYWYRQLPEEGLKFMVYLQKENIIDESGMPKERFSAEFPKEGPSILRIQQVVRGDSAAYFCASSPPRFIYEQYFGPGTRLTVT.

V is TRBV5-4 and J is TRBJ2-5, with D uncertain. This CDR3 comprises 12 residues. Germline lookup yields CDR1 SGHNT and CDR2 YYREEE (reference sequence). Trimming left V 0 bases short and J 5 bases short, with 5 bases between. In DNA form, the CDR3 reads TGTGCCAGCAGCTTGGATTGGGAGACCCAGTACTTC. Translation gives CASSLDWETQYF.

The rearrangement joins TRBV5-1 to TRBJ2-2, with TRBD1 identical over 7 bases. The CDR3 length is 16 residues. V shed 2 bases, J shed 5 bases, and the junction held 9 bases outside the gene matches. Germline V gene data show CDR1 as SGHRS and CDR2 as YFSETQ. The CDR3 is CASSFALGGVTGELFF. CDR3 nucleotides: TGCGCCAGCAGCTTTGCCCTAGGGGGCGTAACCGGGGAGCTGTTTTTT.

The chain has TRBV9 and TRBJ2-2, with 8 nucleotides matching TRBD1. The CDR3 sequence is 16 residues long. CDR1 and CDR2 (germline): SGDLS, YYNGEE. After removal of 2 bases from V and 4 bases from J, the junction contained 7 bases not matched to a gene. The CDR3 spells CASSVRGQGFTGELFF. The DNA of the CDR3 is TGTGCCAGCAGCGTTCGAGGACAGGGATTCACCGGGGAGCTGTTTTTT.

This clone has just one count. CDR3 sequence (DNA): TGTGCCAGCAGTGTAAAGGTTGGTGCAGGGGGACAAGAGACCCAGTACTTC. Translation: CASSVKVGAGGQETQYF. The chain joins TRBV6-4 to TRBJ2-5, with 7 bases aligning to TRBD1. Germline lookup yields CDR1 MRHNA and CDR2 SNTAGT. Germline trimming cut 4 bases from V and 2 bases from J; bases unmatched to any gene: 13. The CDR3 totals 17 residues.

The V call is TRBV2, the J call TRBJ2-7; possibly TRBD1 for D (5 bases). Deletions cut 6 bases from V and 6 bases from J, with 21 bases between. Germline V lookup: CDR1 SNHLY, CDR2 FYNNEI. CDR3 length: 15 amino acids. The CDR3 reads CASSRRTGGFLEQYF. The CDR3 nucleotides read TGTGCCAGCAGCCGAAGAACAGGTGGGTTCCTCGAGCAGTACTTC.

The V gene is TRBV20-1, the J gene TRBJ2-1, with a weak D call TRBD2 (5 bases). The CDR3 contains 11 residues. Germline CDR1 DFQATT, CDR2 SNEGSKA (reference sequence). The V and J ends lost 2 bases and 8 bases respectively, with 7 bases between them. The CDR3 coding sequence is TGCAGTGCTAGAACCGGGGATGAGCAGTTCTTC. Residues: CSARTGDEQFF.

The V call is TRBV2, the J call TRBJ2-2, with D hard to call. V lost 7 bases, J lost 3 bases, and 12 bases lay in between. The V gene's germline CDR1 is SNHLY and CDR2 FYNNEI. The CDR3 spans 14 residues. CDR3 coding DNA: TGTGCCAGCACTAAAGGGTCCCACACCGGGGAGCTGTTTTTT. Its translation is CASTKGSHTGELFF.

The V gene is TRBV27, the J gene TRBJ2-4; 8 nucleotides match TRBD1. Germline V gene data show CDR1 as MNHEY and CDR2 as SMNVEV (reference sequence). The CDR3 sequence is 12 residues long. Trimming took 5 bases from V and 9 from J; bases not matched to a gene: 3. The CDR3 DNA reads TGTGCCAGCAGTATACAGGGGGGCATTCAGTACTTC. This translates into CASSIQGGIQYF.

V and J are TRBV27 and TRBJ1-2; 8 nucleotides align to TRBD1. Looked up from germline, CDR1 is MNHEY and CDR2 is SMNVEV (reference sequence). The CDR3 spans 13 residues. Trimming at V came to 3 bases and at J to 7 bases, leaving 4 bases not matched to a gene. CDR3 bases: TGTGCCAGCAGTTTGGTCAGGGGGCTTGGCTACACCTTC. Protein product: CASSLVRGLGYTF.

V and J are TRBV7-8 and TRBJ2-6, with D perhaps TRBD1 (6 bases). From germline, CDR1 is SGHVS and CDR2 FQNEAQ. The CDR3 loop spans 16 amino acids. The V gene lost 1 base and the J gene lost 2 bases, with 9 bases spanning the gap. The CDR3 protein is CASSLEGVPGANVLTF. CDR3 nucleotides: TGTGCCAGCAGCTTAGAGGGGGTTCCTGGGGCCAACGTCCTGACTTTC.

The rearrangement uses TRBV7-2 and TRBJ1-5; D is uncertain. V was trimmed by 1 base and J by 2 bases, leaving 12 bases between them. This CDR3 region has 16 residues. Germline V gene sequence: CDR1 SGHTA, CDR2 FQGNSA. Here the CDR3 DNA reads TGTGCCAGCAGCTTAGAAGAAGGTCGAGGCAATCAGCCCCAGCATTTT. Encoded protein: CASSLEEGRGNQPQHF. Complete variable domain (other parts from reference TRBV7-2 and TRBJ1-5): GAGVSQSPSNKVTEKGKDVELRCDPISGHTALYWYRQSLGQGLEFLIYFQGNSAPDKSGLPSDRFSAERTGGSVSTLTIQRTQQEDSAVYLCASSLEEGRGNQPQHFGDGTRLSIL.

This clone was detected once. Distinct nucleotide sequences in the sample also encode this CDR3. The rearrangement links TRBV7-6 to TRBJ2-3; 7 bases are shared with TRBD2. Losses at the gene ends were 1 base for V and 3 bases for J; bases not matched to a gene: 4. The CDR3 length is 15 residues. The V gene's germline CDR1 is SGHVS and CDR2 FNYEAQ. The CDR3 is CASSLGTSDTDTQYF. The DNA for the CDR3 is TGTGCCAGCAGCTTAGGAACTAGCGATACAGATACGCAGTATTTT.

CDR3 in DNA: TGTGCCAGCAGCGCGACGGGGGGAGCCTACGAGCAGTACTTC. Protein sequence: CASSATGGAYEQYF. This chain connects TRBV7-2 to TRBJ2-7; 7 bases match TRBD2. V dropped 5 bases and J dropped 2; count of bases not matched to a gene: 6. Germline CDR1 SGHTA, CDR2 FQGNSA. The CDR3 sequence is 14 residues long.

This chain uses TRBV4-2 with TRBJ2-1; 7 bases are shared with TRBD2. CDR3 length: 15 residues. Germline V lookup: CDR1 LGHNA, CDR2 YNFKEQ. V shed 0 bases and J 8 bases; nucleotides not matched to a gene: 7. CDR3 DNA sequence: TGTGCCAGCAGCCAAGAATGGGCGGGAGTATATGAGCAGTTCTTC. It codes for CASSQEWAGVYEQFF.

The chain combines TRBV9 with TRBJ2-3, with 8 bases fitting TRBD2. CDR1 is SGDLS and CDR2 is YYNGEE in the germline V gene. This CDR3 comprises 16 residues. J was trimmed by 0 bases and V by 4 bases; bases with no gene match: 7. Here the CDR3 DNA reads TGTGCCAGCAGCATAACTAGCGGAGCTAGCACAGATACGCAGTATTTT. This codes for CASSITSGASTDTQYF.

J is TRBJ2-5 and V is TRBV14; 14 nucleotides agree with TRBD2. Trimming at V came to 4 bases and at J to 4 bases, leaving 5 bases not matched to a gene. The CDR3 consists of 16 residues. Per germline, CDR1 SGHDN and CDR2 FVKESK. The CDR3 is CASSLGLAGARETQYF. In DNA form, the CDR3 reads TGTGCCAGCAGCCTGGGACTAGCGGGAGCTAGAGAGACCCAGTACTTC.